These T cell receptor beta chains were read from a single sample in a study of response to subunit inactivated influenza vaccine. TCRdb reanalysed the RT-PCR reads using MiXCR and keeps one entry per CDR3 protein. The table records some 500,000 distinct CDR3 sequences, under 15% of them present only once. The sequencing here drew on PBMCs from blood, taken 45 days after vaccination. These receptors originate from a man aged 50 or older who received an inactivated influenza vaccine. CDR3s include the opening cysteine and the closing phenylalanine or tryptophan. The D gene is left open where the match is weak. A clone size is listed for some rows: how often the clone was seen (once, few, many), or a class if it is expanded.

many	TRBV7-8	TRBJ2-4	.	CASSRGQRAKNIQYF	TGTGCCAGCAGTCGGGGGCAAAGGGCCAAAAACATTCAGTACTTC
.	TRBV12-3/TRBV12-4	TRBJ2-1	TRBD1	CASRSGQGVYNEQFF	TGTGCCAGCAGAAGTGGACAGGGGGTATACAATGAGCAGTTCTTC
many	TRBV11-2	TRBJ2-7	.	CASSLVDDSSYEQYF	TGTGCCAGCAGCTTAGTGGACGATAGCTCCTACGAGCAGTACTTC
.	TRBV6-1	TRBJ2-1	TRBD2	CASMTSFQGAYNEQFF	TGTGCCAGCATGACTAGCTTTCAAGGAGCCTACAATGAGCAGTTCTTC
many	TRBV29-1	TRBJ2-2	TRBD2	CSVVIGRSTGELFF	TGCAGCGTTGTAATCGGGAGGTCCACCGGGGAGCTGTTTTTT
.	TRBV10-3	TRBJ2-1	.	CASARDTGAEQFF	TGTGCCAGCGCGAGGGACACGGGGGCAGAGCAGTTCTTC
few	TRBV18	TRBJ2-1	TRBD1	CASSPGTAHSYNEQFF	TGTGCCAGCTCACCTGGGACAGCCCACTCCTACAATGAGCAGTTCTTC
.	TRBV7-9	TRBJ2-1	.	CASSRETWEQFF	TGTGCCAGCAGTAGGGAGACATGGGAGCAGTTCTTC
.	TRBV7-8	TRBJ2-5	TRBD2	CASSLLAGIAQYF	TGTGCCAGCAGCTTACTAGCGGGGATAGCCCAGTACTTC
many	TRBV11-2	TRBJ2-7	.	CASSLRSAGETNEQYF	TGTGCCAGCAGCTTACGGTCCGCAGGCGAAACCAACGAGCAGTACTTC
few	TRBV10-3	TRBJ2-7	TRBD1	CAISERGGRYEQYF	TGTGCCATCAGTGAGCGAGGGGGCCGTTACGAGCAGTACTTC
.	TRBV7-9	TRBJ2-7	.	CATRREVSREQYF	TGTGCCACCCGGAGGGAGGTCTCTCGCGAGCAGTACTTC
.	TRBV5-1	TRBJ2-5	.	CASSWGSGETQYF	TGCGCCAGCAGCTGGGGGTCCGGGGAGACCCAGTACTTC
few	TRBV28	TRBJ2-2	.	CASSSGWGLLTLTGELFF	TGTGCCAGCAGTTCCGGTTGGGGACTTTTAACCCTCACCGGGGAGCTGTTTTTT
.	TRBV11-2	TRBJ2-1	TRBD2	CASGGLAGAPIPSYNEQFF	TGTGCCAGCGGCGGTCTAGCGGGGGCCCCAATTCCCTCCTACAATGAGCAGTTCTTC
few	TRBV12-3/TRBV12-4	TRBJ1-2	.	CASSLERDVRRGYGYTF	TGTGCCAGCAGTTTGGAAAGGGACGTTCGGAGAGGCTATGGCTACACCTTC
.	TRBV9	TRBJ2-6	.	CASSTKGAGANVLTF	TGTGCCAGCAGCACTAAAGGGGCCGGGGCCAACGTCCTGACTTTC